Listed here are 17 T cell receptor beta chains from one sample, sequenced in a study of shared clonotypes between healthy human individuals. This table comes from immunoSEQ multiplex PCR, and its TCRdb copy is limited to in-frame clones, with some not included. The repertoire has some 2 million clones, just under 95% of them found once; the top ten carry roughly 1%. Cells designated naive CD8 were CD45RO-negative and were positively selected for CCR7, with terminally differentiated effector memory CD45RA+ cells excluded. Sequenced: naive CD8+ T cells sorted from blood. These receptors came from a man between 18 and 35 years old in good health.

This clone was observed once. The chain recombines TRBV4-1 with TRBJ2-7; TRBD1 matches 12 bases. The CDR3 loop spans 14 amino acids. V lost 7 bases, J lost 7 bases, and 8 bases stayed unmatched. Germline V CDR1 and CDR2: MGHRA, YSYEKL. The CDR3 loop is CASKLGQGAREQYF. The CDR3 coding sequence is TGCGCCAGCAAGTTGGGACAGGGGGCGCGTGAGCAGTACTTC.

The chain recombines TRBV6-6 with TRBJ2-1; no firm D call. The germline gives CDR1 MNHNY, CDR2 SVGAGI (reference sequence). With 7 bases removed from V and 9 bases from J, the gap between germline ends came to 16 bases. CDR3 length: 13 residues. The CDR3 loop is CASTSSGVGEQFF. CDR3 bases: TGTGCCAGCACCTCGAGTGGGGTCGGTGAGCAGTTCTTC.

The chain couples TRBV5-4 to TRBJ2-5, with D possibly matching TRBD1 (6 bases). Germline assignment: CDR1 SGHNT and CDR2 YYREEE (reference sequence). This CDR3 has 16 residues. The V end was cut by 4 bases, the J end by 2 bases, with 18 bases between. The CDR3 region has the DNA TGTGCCAGCAGCCCTCGAGGGTTGGGGGCGCAAGAGACCCAGTACTTC. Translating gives CASSPRGLGAQETQYF.

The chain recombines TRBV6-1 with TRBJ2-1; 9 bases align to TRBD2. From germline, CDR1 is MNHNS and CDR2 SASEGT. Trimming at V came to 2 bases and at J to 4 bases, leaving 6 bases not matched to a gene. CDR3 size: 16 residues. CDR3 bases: TGTGCCAGCAGTGAATTGGCGGGGGGGGTTTACAATGAGCAGTTCTTC. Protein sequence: CASSELAGGVYNEQFF.

CDR3 nucleotide sequence: TGTGCCAGCAGCGGACCGGGACAGGGGTTCGCGCAGTACTTC. It encodes CASSGPGQGFAQYF. The J gene is TRBJ2-7, the V gene TRBV7-9; 10 nucleotides agree with TRBD1. CDR3 length: 14 residues. Trimming at V came to 5 bases and at J to 9 bases, leaving 10 bases not matched to a gene. Per germline, CDR1 SEHNR and CDR2 FQNEAQ (reference sequence).

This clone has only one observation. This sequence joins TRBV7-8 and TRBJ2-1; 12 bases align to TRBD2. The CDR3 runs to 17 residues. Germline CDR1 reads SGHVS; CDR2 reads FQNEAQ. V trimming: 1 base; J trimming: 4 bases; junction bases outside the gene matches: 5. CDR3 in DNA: TGTGCCAGCAGCTTAGTGCTAGCGGGGGGGCCTTACAATGAGCAGTTCTTC. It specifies CASSLVLAGGPYNEQFF.

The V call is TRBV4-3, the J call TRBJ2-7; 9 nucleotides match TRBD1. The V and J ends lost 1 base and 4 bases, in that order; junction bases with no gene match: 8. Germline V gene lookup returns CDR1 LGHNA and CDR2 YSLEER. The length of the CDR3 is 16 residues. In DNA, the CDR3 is TGCGCCAGCAGCCAAGGGACAGGGGCTACGCTTTACGAGCAGTACTTC. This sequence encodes CASSQGTGATLYEQYF.

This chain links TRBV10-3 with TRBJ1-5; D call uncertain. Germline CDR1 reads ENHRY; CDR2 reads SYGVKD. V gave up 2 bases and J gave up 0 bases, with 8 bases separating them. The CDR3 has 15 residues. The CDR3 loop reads CAISEDGGSNQPQHF. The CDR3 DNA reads TGTGCCATCAGTGAGGACGGAGGTAGCAATCAGCCCCAGCATTTT.

The chain's CDR3 is CAIEDSPYEQYF. The CDR3 region has the DNA TGTGCCATCGAAGACAGTCCCTACGAGCAGTACTTC. The chain uses TRBV28 and TRBJ2-7; D is perhaps TRBD1 (5 bases). The CDR3 contains 12 residues. V was trimmed by 10 bases and J by 2 bases, leaving 12 bases between them. The germline V gene encodes CDR1 MDHEN and CDR2 SYDVKM.

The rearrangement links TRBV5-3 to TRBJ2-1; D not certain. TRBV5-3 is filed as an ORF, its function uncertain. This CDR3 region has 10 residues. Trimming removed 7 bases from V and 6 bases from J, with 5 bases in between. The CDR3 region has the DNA TGTGCCAGACCCCCCAATGAGCAGTTCTTC. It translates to CARPPNEQFF.

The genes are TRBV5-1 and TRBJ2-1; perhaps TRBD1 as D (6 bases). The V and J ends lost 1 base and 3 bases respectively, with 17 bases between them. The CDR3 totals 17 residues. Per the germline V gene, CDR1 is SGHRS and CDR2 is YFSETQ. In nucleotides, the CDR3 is TGCGCCAGCAGCTTGAATCCAGGGGTATATGTCTACAATGAGCAGTTCTTC. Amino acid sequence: CASSLNPGVYVYNEQFF.

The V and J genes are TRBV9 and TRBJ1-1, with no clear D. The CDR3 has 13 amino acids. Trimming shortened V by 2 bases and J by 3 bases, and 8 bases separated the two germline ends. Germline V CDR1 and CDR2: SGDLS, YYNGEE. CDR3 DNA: TGTGCCAGCAGCGTCCAGGCCGACACTGAAGCTTTCTTT. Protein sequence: CASSVQADTEAFF.

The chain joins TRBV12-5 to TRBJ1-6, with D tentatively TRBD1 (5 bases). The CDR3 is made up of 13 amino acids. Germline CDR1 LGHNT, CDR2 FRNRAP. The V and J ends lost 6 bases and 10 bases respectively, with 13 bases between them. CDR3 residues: CASGLNRLSPLHF. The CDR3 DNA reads TGTGCTAGTGGCCTTAACAGGCTGTCACCCCTCCACTTT.

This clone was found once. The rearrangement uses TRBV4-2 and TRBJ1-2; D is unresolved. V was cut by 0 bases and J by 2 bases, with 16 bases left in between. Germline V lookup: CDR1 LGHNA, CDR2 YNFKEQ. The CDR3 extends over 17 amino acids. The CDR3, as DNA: TGTGCCAGCAGCCAAGATCTCCCAACAGCTTCCAACTATGGCTACACCTTC. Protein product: CASSQDLPTASNYGYTF.

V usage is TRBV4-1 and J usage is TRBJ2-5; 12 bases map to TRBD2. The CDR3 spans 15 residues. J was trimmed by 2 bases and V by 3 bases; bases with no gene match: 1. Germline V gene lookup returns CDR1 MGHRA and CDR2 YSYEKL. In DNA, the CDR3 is TGCGCCAGCAGCCACGGACTAGCGGGGCAAGAGACCCAGTACTTC. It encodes CASSHGLAGQETQYF.

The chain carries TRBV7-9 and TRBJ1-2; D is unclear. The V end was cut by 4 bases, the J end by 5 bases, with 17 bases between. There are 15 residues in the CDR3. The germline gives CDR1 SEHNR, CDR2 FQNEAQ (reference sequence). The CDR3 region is CASSSRVGKGYGYTF. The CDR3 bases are TGTGCCAGCAGCTCCCGGGTAGGGAAAGGGTATGGCTACACCTTC.

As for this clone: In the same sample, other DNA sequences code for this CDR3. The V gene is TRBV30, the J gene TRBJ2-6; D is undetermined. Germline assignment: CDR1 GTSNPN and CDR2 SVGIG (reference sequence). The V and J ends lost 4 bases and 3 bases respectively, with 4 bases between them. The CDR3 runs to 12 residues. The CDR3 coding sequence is TGTGCCTGGACAGGTGGGGCCAACGTCCTGACTTTC. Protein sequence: CAWTGGANVLTF.